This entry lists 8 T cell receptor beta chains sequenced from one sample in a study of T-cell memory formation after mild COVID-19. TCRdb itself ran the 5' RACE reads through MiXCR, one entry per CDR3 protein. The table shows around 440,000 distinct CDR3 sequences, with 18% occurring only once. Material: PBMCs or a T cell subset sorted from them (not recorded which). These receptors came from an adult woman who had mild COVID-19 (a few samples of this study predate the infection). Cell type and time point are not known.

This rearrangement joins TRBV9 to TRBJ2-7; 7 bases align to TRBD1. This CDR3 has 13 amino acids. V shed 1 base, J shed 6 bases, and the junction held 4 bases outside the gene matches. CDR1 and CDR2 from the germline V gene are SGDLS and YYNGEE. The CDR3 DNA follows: TGTGCCAGCAGCGTAAGGGGGCGAGGCGAGCAGTACTTC. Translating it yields CASSVRGRGEQYF. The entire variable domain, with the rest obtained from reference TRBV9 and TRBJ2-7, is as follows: DSGVTQTPKHLITATGQRVTLRCSPRSGDLSVYWYQQSLDQGLQFLIQYYNGEERAKGNILERFSAQQFPDLHSELNLSSLELGDSALYFCASSVRGRGEQYFGPGTRLTVT.

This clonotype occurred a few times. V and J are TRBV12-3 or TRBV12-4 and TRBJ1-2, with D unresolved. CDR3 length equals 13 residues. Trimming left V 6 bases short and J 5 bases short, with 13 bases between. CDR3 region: CASSQDPMYGYTF. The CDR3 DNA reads TGTGCCAGCAGCCAGGACCCCATGTATGGCTACACCTTC.

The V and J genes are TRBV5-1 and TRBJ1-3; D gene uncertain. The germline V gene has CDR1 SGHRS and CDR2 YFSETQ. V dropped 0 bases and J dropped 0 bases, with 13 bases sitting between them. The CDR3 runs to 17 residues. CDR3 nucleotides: TGCGCCAGCAGCTTGGGAGGAGGACGGTACTCTGGAAACACCATATATTTT. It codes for CASSLGGGRYSGNTIYF.

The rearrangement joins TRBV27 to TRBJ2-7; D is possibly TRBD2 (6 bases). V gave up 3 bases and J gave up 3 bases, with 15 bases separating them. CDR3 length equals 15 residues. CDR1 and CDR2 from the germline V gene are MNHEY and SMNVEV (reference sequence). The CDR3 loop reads CASSFQGLGIYEQYF. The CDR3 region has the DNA TGTGCCAGCAGTTTCCAGGGACTGGGTATCTACGAGCAGTACTTC.

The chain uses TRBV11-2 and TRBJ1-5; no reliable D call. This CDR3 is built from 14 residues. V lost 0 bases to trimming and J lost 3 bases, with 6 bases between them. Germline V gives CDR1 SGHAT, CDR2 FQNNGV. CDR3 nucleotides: TGTGCCAGCAGCTTAGAACCTTACAATCAGCCCCAGCATTTT. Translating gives CASSLEPYNQPQHF.

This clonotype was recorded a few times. The DNA of the CDR3 is TGTGCCAGCAGGTCGATAGGCTCTGGGGCCAACGTCCTGACTTTC. Its protein product is CASRSIGSGANVLTF. The chain employs TRBV6-5 and TRBJ2-6, with D uncertain. V was pared by 6 bases and J by 0 bases, with 9 bases between. Germline CDR1 and CDR2: MNHEY and SVGAGI. The CDR3 covers 15 residues.

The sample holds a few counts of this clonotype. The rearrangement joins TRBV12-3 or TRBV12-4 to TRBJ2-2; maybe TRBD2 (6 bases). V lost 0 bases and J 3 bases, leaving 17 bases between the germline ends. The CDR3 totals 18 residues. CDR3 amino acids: CASSLASEAGIDTGELFF. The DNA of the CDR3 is TGTGCCAGCAGTTTAGCCTCAGAGGCGGGGATTGACACCGGGGAGCTGTTTTTT.

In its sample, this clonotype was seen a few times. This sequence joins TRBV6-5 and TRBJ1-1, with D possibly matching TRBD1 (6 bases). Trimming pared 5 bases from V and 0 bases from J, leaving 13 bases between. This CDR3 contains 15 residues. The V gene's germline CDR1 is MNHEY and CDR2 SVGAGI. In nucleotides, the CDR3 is TGTGCCAGCAGTCCCTGGGACACCCTGAACACTGAAGCTTTCTTT. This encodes CASSPWDTLNTEAFF.